Listed below are T cell receptor beta chains from one sample, sequenced in a study of blood T cell repertoires in COVID-19. TCRdb keeps only in-frame clones here, not all; method: immunoSEQ multiplex PCR. The table lists more than 150,000 clones, about 80% of them singletons. The sequencing sample was made of peripheral blood. Receptor source: a man in his 60s with acute or convalescent COVID-19. Each CDR3 is given with its conserved first and last residue. Fields, in order: J gene, CDR3 length, D gene, V gene, CDR3 protein, CDR3 DNA. D genes are given only for firm matches.

TRBJ2-1 15 TRBD1 TRBV7-3 CASSSGQGTYNEQFF TGTGCCAGCAGCTCTGGACAGGGTACCTACAATGAGCAGTTCTTC
TRBJ1-2 16 NA TRBV7-9 CASSLEVQGPNYGYTF TGTGCCAGCAGCTTAGAGGTACAGGGCCCTAACTATGGCTACACCTTC
TRBJ1-3 15 NA TRBV7-9 CASSFQGGSGNTIYF TGTGCCAGCAGCTTTCAAGGCGGGTCTGGAAACACCATATATTTT
TRBJ1-2 12 NA TRBV12-3/TRBV12-4 CASGEGAYGYTF TGTGCCAGCGGAGAGGGAGCCTATGGCTACACCTTC
TRBJ1-5 13 TRBD1 TRBV10-2 CASSPTGNQPQHF TGCGCCAGCAGCCCGACAGGGAATCAGCCCCAGCATTTT
TRBJ2-7 14 TRBD1 TRBV6-5 CASRQGAIPYEQYF TGTGCCAGCAGGCAGGGGGCCATACCCTACGAGCAGTACTTC
TRBJ1-4 15 TRBD1 TRBV24-1 CATSCRTGTNEKLFF TGTGCCACCAGTTGTAGGACAGGGACAAATGAAAAACTGTTTTTT
TRBJ2-1 16 TRBD2 TRBV7-3 CASSLSGTSGANEQFF TGTGCCAGCAGCTTGTCCGGGACTAGCGGGGCTAATGAGCAGTTCTTC
TRBJ2-2 15 TRBD2 TRBV11-2 CASSLAGVWTGELFF TGTGCCAGCAGCCTAGCGGGAGTGTGGACCGGGGAGCTGTTTTTT
TRBJ1-6 13 NA TRBV19 CASQDTVNSPLHF TGTGCCAGCCAAGACACGGTCAATTCACCCCTCCACTTT